What follows are 3 T cell receptor beta chains derived from one specimen sequenced in a study of blood T cell repertoires in COVID-19. The repertoire was sequenced with immunoSEQ multiplex PCR; TCRdb's copy has only in-frame clones and lacks some. The data hold roughly 150,000 clones, with 70% to 90% observed a single time. Sequenced: peripheral blood. The receptors originated from a woman aged 45-59 years with acute or convalescent COVID-19.

The chain is built from TRBV7-6 and TRBJ2-3; 9 nucleotides match TRBD1. Germline V lookup: CDR1 SGHVS, CDR2 FNYEAQ. V shed 7 bases, J shed 6 bases, and the junction held 11 bases outside the gene matches. This CDR3 is built from 15 residues. CDR3 sequence (DNA): TGTGCCAGCACCCTACAGGGGGCAAGTTCCGATACGCAGTATTTT. Protein sequence: CASTLQGASSDTQYF.

The rearrangement links TRBV3-1 (or the pseudogene TRBV3-2) to TRBJ2-1; 11 nucleotides match TRBD1. The V segment lost 1 base and the J segment 7 bases; nucleotides outside the gene matches: 6. Germline V gene data show CDR1 as LGHDT and CDR2 as YNNKEL (reference sequence). There are 16 residues in the CDR3. This CDR3 reads CASSQGVGTGGNEQFF. In DNA, the CDR3 is TGTGCCAGCAGCCAAGGGGTAGGGACAGGGGGGAATGAGCAGTTCTTC.

This chain uses TRBV9 with TRBJ1-1, with D maybe TRBD1 (5 bases). CDR3 length equals 15 residues. The V end was cut by 0 bases, the J end by 2 bases, with 11 bases between. Germline lookup yields CDR1 SGDLS and CDR2 YYNGEE. As DNA, the CDR3 is TGTGCCAGCAGCGTAGTTTACCAGGGCAACACTGAAGCTTTCTTT. Amino acid sequence: CASSVVYQGNTEAFF.